Listed below are T cell receptor beta chains from one sample, sequenced in a study of pediatric ulcerative colitis. Assay: immunoSEQ multiplex PCR; the TCRdb copy retains only in-frame clones and omits some. The top ten hold about 16% of the sample, which has approximately 22,000 clones, roughly 70% seen once. The sample consisted of gut tissue. Every receptor here comes from a boy between 10 and 17 years old with severe ulcerative colitis. CDR3s include the opening cysteine and the closing phenylalanine or tryptophan. The D gene is left open where the match is weak. The size entry is marked missing in some rows and otherwise reads once, few, many or a size class.

V	J	size	D	DNA	CDR3
TRBV6-5	TRBJ1-1	-	TRBD1	TGTGCCAGCAGTACGACAGGGCGGATAACTGAAGCTTTCTTT	CASSTTGRITEAFF
TRBV30	TRBJ1-1	once	-	TGTGCCTGGGGATATAAACTGGGGGCTTTCTTT	CAWGYKLGAFF
TRBV7-9	TRBJ2-7	-	-	TGTGCCAGCAGCATGGGGGACAAGCGGTACTTC	CASSMGDKRYF
TRBV5-5	TRBJ2-7	-	-	TGTGCCAGCAGCTTGGACAGAGCCTACGAGCAGTACTTC	CASSLDRAYEQYF
TRBV6-6	TRBJ2-5	-	TRBD2	TGTGCCAGCAGTTACGGGGGTAGCGGGGGGAAAGAGACCCAGTACTTC	CASSYGGSGGKETQYF
TRBV29-1	TRBJ2-6	-	-	TGCAGCGTTGCTCTTGGCCCCATAAGCTCTGGGGCCAACGTCCTGACTTTC	CSVALGPISSGANVLTF
TRBV5-4	TRBJ1-1	-	TRBD1	TGTGCCAGCAGTCTGACAGGGGTGGGGTACACTGAAGCTTTCTTT	CASSLTGVGYTEAFF
TRBV29-1	TRBJ1-1	few	TRBD1	TGCAGCGTTGAAGATGTCGGGACAGTTAACACTGAAGCTTTCTTT	CSVEDVGTVNTEAFF
TRBV6-4	TRBJ2-2	-	-	TGTGCCAGCAGTGACAGGGACACCGGGGAGCTGTTTTTT	CASSDRDTGELFF
TRBV7-2	TRBJ2-3	-	-	TGTGCCAGCAGCTGGACCGGGCCCCAGGGTGGGCCGCAGTATTTT	CASSWTGPQGGPQYF
TRBV5-1	TRBJ1-1	-	-	TGCGCCAGCAGCAGGACATCGATGAACACTGAAGCTTTCTTT	CASSRTSMNTEAFF
TRBV6-1	TRBJ2-2	-	TRBD2	TGTGCCAGCAGTGTGACTAGCGGGGGGAGGACCGGGGAGCTGTTTTTT	CASSVTSGGRTGELFF
TRBV19	TRBJ1-1	few	-	TGTGCCACCTCTAAAGGGGGGGAGAACACTGAAGCTTTCTTT	CATSKGGENTEAFF
TRBV11-2	TRBJ1-6	-	-	TGTGCCAGCAGCCCCGGGACCCGTTCACCCCTCCACTTT	CASSPGTRSPLHF
TRBV7-3	TRBJ1-2	-	-	TGTGCCAGCAGTCCCCAGGGCGACTATGGCTACACCTTC	CASSPQGDYGYTF
TRBV9	TRBJ2-1	-	-	TGTGCCAGCAGCTCGGGGCCGAACAATGAGCAGTTCTTC	CASSSGPNNEQFF
TRBV7-2	TRBJ1-5	medium-sized	-	TGTGCCAGCAGCCCTGGACCAGGTAATCAGCCCCAGCATTTT	CASSPGPGNQPQHF
TRBV28	TRBJ1-2	-	TRBD1	TGTGCCAGCAGTTCCCCGACAGGGGGCTCCTATGGCTACACCTTC	CASSSPTGGSYGYTF
TRBV2	TRBJ2-7	-	-	TGTGCCAGCATGGGAGACAGCTACGAGCAGTACTTC	CASMGDSYEQYF
TRBV6-5	TRBJ1-1	-	-	TGTGCCAGAAGGGAACAGGAGACGAACACTGAAGCTTTCTTT	CARREQETNTEAFF
TRBV7-2	TRBJ2-7	-	-	TGTGCCAGCAGCCGTTTAGGGGAGCAGTACTTC	CASSRLGEQYF
TRBV7-8	TRBJ2-1	-	-	TGTGCCAGCAGCTTAGAATGGAGTCAGGGCCCATACAATGAGCAGTTCTTC	CASSLEWSQGPYNEQFF
TRBV6-1	TRBJ2-7	-	-	TGTGCCAGCAGTGCGAGCGCTTGGGACCGCTACTACGAGCAGTACTTC	CASSASAWDRYYEQYF
TRBV12-5	TRBJ2-5	-	-	TGTGCTAGTGGTTTCAGCTCATCCCGGGACTTCCAAGAGACCCAGTACTTC	CASGFSSSRDFQETQYF
TRBV5-1	TRBJ1-1	once	-	TGCGCCAGCAGCCCCCGGAGGGGCACGAACACTGAAGCTTTCTTT	CASSPRRGTNTEAFF
TRBV10-2	TRBJ1-1	once	TRBD1	TGCGCCAGCAGTGATCAGGGGGCTTGGTATGAAGCTTTCTTT	CASSDQGAWYEAFF
TRBV6-5	TRBJ1-2	-	-	TGTGCCAGCAGTTATCTCGACAGACTCAGCTATGGCTACACCTTC	CASSYLDRLSYGYTF